This TCR beta chain was identified during a study of shared clonotypes between healthy human individuals. Here immunoSEQ multiplex PCR was the method, and the copy in TCRdb shows in-frame clones only, minus some. The sample lists approximately 2.5 million clones; approximately 93% were seen once. V dropped 1 base and J dropped 5; count of bases not matched to a gene: 7. Germline CDR1 and CDR2: MRHNA and SNTAGT. This CDR3 is built from 16 residues. V usage is TRBV6-4 and J usage is TRBJ2-1; 8 positions match TRBD2. The TCR sequence derives from a man between 18 and 29 years old in good health. Some clones in this sample may be carry-over from other donors' samples. Sequences were obtained from naive CD4+ T cells from PBMCs. This sample's subset: CD45RA+ positively selected. The CDR3 loop is CASSDLGGRPDNEQFF. As DNA, the CDR3 is TGTGCCAGCAGTGACTTGGGCGGGAGGCCCGACAATGAGCAGTTCTTC.